These 27 T cell receptor beta chains were all obtained from the same sample, sequenced in a study of blood T cell repertoires in COVID-19. Data came from immunoSEQ multiplex PCR; TCRdb stores just in-frame clones and leaves some out. The sample yields roughly 60,000 clones, approximately 91% seen once. Sequenced input: peripheral blood. The source is a man in his sixties with active COVID-19.

The chain joins TRBV10-3 to TRBJ1-3; 7 nucleotides line up with TRBD1. CDR3 length equals 13 residues. Germline trimming cut 8 bases from V and 1 base from J; bases unmatched to any gene: 2. CDR1 and CDR2 from the germline V gene are ENHRY and SYGVKD. CDR3 in DNA: TGTGCCATCCGGGACAGTTCTGGAAACACCATATATTTT. Translated, it gives CAIRDSSGNTIYF.

The gene calls are TRBV18 and TRBJ2-3, with 9 bases that match TRBD1. This CDR3 spans 14 amino acids. The V gene end was trimmed by 4 bases and the J gene end by 5 bases; junction bases not matched to a gene: 4. CDR1 KGHSH and CDR2 LQKENI come from the germline V gene. The CDR3 sequence is CASSLGTGRDTQYF. The CDR3 DNA reads as TGTGCCAGCTCACTTGGGACAGGGAGAGATACGCAGTATTTT.

The J gene is TRBJ1-3, the V gene TRBV5-1; D is ambiguous. The CDR3 runs 14 residues. Germline V gene sequence: CDR1 SGHRS, CDR2 YFSETQ. The ends were cut back, 4 bases at V and 1 base at J, with 9 bases in the middle. Written as DNA, the CDR3 is TGCGCCAGCAGCCCTCTCGGTTCTGGAAACACCATATATTTT. Translated: CASSPLGSGNTIYF.

The CDR3 sequence is CASSDAIYEQYF. CDR3 DNA sequence: TGTGCCAGCAGTGACGCTATCTACGAGCAGTACTTC. The chain combines TRBV25-1 with TRBJ2-7; D unresolved. The CDR3 spans 12 residues. Trimming stripped 3 bases from V and 3 bases from J, with 6 bases between. Germline V lookup: CDR1 MGHDK, CDR2 SYGVNS.

In regard to this clone: The junction shows a germline mismatch at one end, possibly a read error. The V call is TRBV7-7, the J call TRBJ2-5, with TRBD2 identical over 11 bases. This CDR3 is built from 14 residues. CDR1 and CDR2 (germline): SSHAT, FNYEAQ (reference sequence). CDR3 sequence: CASSFSGRAETQYF. The CDR3 nucleotides read TGTGCTAGCAGCTTTAGCGGGAGGGCAGAGACCCAGTACTTC.

V and J are TRBV5-6 and TRBJ2-5; a weak D match, TRBD1 (5 bases). From germline, CDR1 is SGHDT and CDR2 YYEEEE. Trimming stripped 0 bases from V and 2 bases from J, with 14 bases between. The CDR3 covers 16 residues. In DNA form, the CDR3 reads TGTGCCAGCAGCTTGGCCGGAAATGGGGCTCAAGAGACCCAGTACTTC. Amino acids: CASSLAGNGAQETQYF.

This clone occurred a few times. The chain uses TRBV5-1 and TRBJ2-2, with D hard to call. Trimming left V 0 bases short and J 5 bases short, with 8 bases between. CDR1 and CDR2 from the germline V gene are SGHRS and YFSETQ. The CDR3 loop spans 14 amino acids. The CDR3 protein is CASSLAAITGELFF. The CDR3 coding sequence is TGCGCCAGCAGCTTGGCCGCTATTACCGGGGAGCTGTTTTTT.

V gene TRBV27 combines with J gene TRBJ2-7; D unresolved. Germline assignment: CDR1 MNHEY and CDR2 SMNVEV (reference sequence). Trimming pared 5 bases from V and 7 bases from J, leaving 9 bases between. The CDR3 is 11 residues long. DNA for the CDR3: TGTGCCAGCAGTGCCGTGGCAGAGCAGTACTTC. This translates into CASSAVAEQYF.

This clone was seen a handful of times. This chain joins TRBV15 and TRBJ2-3; D is perhaps TRBD1 (5 bases). Trimming removed 5 bases at V and 1 base at J, with 16 bases between. This CDR3 is built from 16 residues. CDR1 is LNHNV and CDR2 is YYDKDF in the germline V gene (reference sequence). The CDR3 coding sequence is TGTGCCACCAGCCTGGGGCCGCAGGGCCGCACAGATACGCAGTATTTT. Protein product: CATSLGPQGRTDTQYF.

This clone showed up just once. The rearrangement links TRBV27 to TRBJ2-7, with D possibly matching TRBD2 (6 bases). The CDR3 has 13 amino acids. Trimming stripped 7 bases from V and 1 base from J, with 11 bases between. CDR1 and CDR2 (germline): MNHEY, SMNVEV (reference sequence). The CDR3 region has the DNA TGTGCCAGCACTCGGGGGACTTCCTACGAGCAGTACTTC. This translates into CASTRGTSYEQYF.

Only one count was recorded for this clone. V and J are TRBV4-1 and TRBJ2-3, with TRBD2 matching over 8 bases. This CDR3 is built from 15 residues. V shed 1 base, J shed 2 bases, and the junction held 2 bases outside the gene matches. The germline V gene encodes CDR1 MGHRA and CDR2 YSYEKL. CDR3 sequence reads: CASSQVAGPTDTQYF. DNA of the CDR3: TGCGCCAGCAGCCAAGTAGCGGGGCCCACAGATACGCAGTATTTT.

J is TRBJ2-7 and V is TRBV7-9; maybe TRBD2 (5 bases). The CDR3 runs 13 residues. Germline-derived CDR1 and CDR2 are SEHNR and FQNEAQ (reference sequence). Trimming took off 4 bases at V and 3 bases at J, with 10 bases between the two ends. The CDR3 coding sequence is TGTGCCAGCAGCTCCCGGGATCGCTACGAGCAGTACTTC. Encoded protein: CASSSRDRYEQYF.

The genes are TRBV10-3 and TRBJ2-7, with 13 bases lining up with TRBD2. J gave up 5 bases and V 6 bases, and 16 bases lay outside the gene matches. The CDR3 consists of 18 residues. From germline, CDR1 is ENHRY and CDR2 SYGVKD. CDR3 region: CAIRQHSGTSGIRNEQYF. CDR3 nucleotides: TGTGCCATCAGACAACATTCCGGGACTAGCGGGATACGCAACGAGCAGTACTTC.

CDR3 region: CAISIPGGNTIYF. For the CDR3, the DNA is TGTGCCATCAGTATCCCAGGGGGAAACACCATATATTTT. V gene TRBV10-3 combines with J gene TRBJ1-3, with D possibly being TRBD1 (5 bases). The CDR3 has 13 amino acids. The V end was cut by 5 bases, the J end by 4 bases, with 9 bases between. Germline V gene sequence: CDR1 ENHRY, CDR2 SYGVKD.

In nucleotides, the CDR3 is TGTGCCAGCAGCTCCTTCTACCGGGATGAAGCTTTCTTT. Translated, it gives CASSSFYRDEAFF. This sequence joins TRBV5-6 and TRBJ1-1; no definite D call. CDR3 length equals 13 residues. V lost 3 bases to trimming and J lost 7 bases, with 13 bases between them. Germline V gene lookup returns CDR1 SGHDT and CDR2 YYEEEE.

The V and J genes are TRBV6-6 and TRBJ1-2, with 12 bases that match TRBD1. Germline V CDR1 and CDR2: MNHNY, SVGAGI (reference sequence). This CDR3 has 15 residues. V lost 6 bases to trimming and J lost 4 bases; unmatched junction nucleotides: 6. CDR3 in amino acids: CASRPGQGAGYGYTF. The CDR3 DNA sequence: TGTGCCAGCAGGCCGGGACAGGGGGCCGGCTATGGCTACACCTTC.

This chain connects TRBV7-8 to TRBJ1-1; 9 bases align to TRBD1. Trimming removed 5 bases from V and 1 base from J; junction bases left unmatched: 5. This CDR3 is 15 amino acids long. Germline V gene lookup returns CDR1 SGHVS and CDR2 FQNEAQ. The CDR3 nucleotides read TGTGCCAGCAGCCCCGGGGGACAGGGGAACACTGAAGCTTTCTTT. Encoded protein: CASSPGGQGNTEAFF.

The J gene is TRBJ1-4, the V gene TRBV5-1; 9 bases align to TRBD1. The CDR3 is 16 residues long. Germline values: CDR1 SGHRS, CDR2 YFSETQ. V lost 2 bases to trimming and J lost 6 bases; unmatched junction nucleotides: 8. Here the CDR3 DNA reads TGCGCCAGCAGCTTTATCCCTAGGACAGGGGATGAAAAACTGTTTTTT. Encoded protein: CASSFIPRTGDEKLFF.

V usage is TRBV28 and J usage is TRBJ1-2, with 8 positions matching TRBD1. CDR3 size: 12 residues. CDR1 is MDHEN, CDR2 SYDVKM, per germline. J was trimmed by 4 bases and V by 10 bases; bases with no gene match: 5. CDR3 nucleotide sequence: TGTGCCACCGGACAGGGAGGCTATGGCTACACCTTC. This sequence encodes CATGQGGYGYTF.

This chain connects TRBV11-2 to TRBJ2-7; possible D gene TRBD1, 5 bases. V shed 6 bases and J shed 6 bases, with 21 bases lying between them. CDR1 SGHAT and CDR2 FQNNGV come from the germline V gene. This CDR3 has 15 amino acids. This CDR3 is CASRTIAGPGLEQYF. The CDR3 region has the DNA TGTGCCAGCAGAACCATAGCAGGGCCAGGTCTCGAGCAGTACTTC.

The chain recombines TRBV3-1 (or the pseudogene TRBV3-2) with TRBJ2-5, with 8 bases that match TRBD1. V gave up 2 bases and J gave up 9 bases; unmatched junction bases: 2. The CDR3 is made up of 12 amino acids. Germline V gene data show CDR1 as LGHDT and CDR2 as YNNKEL (reference sequence). CDR3: CASSQTDRAQYF. The CDR3 nucleotides read TGTGCCAGCAGCCAAACGGACAGGGCCCAGTACTTC.

This chain uses TRBV24-1 with TRBJ2-5; 9 bases map to TRBD1. Germline V gives CDR1 KGHDR, CDR2 SFDVKD. The V gene end was trimmed by 3 bases and the J gene end by 7 bases; junction bases not matched to a gene: 5. The CDR3 is 14 amino acids. CDR3 nucleotide sequence: TGTGCCACCAGTGATCCCGACAGGGGGGGGACCCAGTACTTC. Translating gives CATSDPDRGGTQYF.

As regards this clone: At one of its ends the junction is not consistent with the germline gene, which may arise from a read error. The chain combines TRBV7-3 with TRBJ1-1; 7 positions match TRBD1. CDR1 is SGHTA, CDR2 FQGTGA, per germline. This CDR3 comprises 15 residues. CDR3: CASSLTSGGGTEAFF. The CDR3 nucleotides are TGTGCCAGCAGCCTAACTTCAGGGGGTGGCACTGAAGCTTTCTTT.

This CDR3 reads CASSPRTGSGPEAFF. The CDR3 DNA follows: TGTGCCAGCAGTCCCCGGACAGGGAGTGGTCCTGAAGCTTTCTTT. This chain connects TRBV28 to TRBJ1-1; the match to TRBD1 covers 8 bases. V lost 5 bases to trimming and J lost 6 bases; unmatched junction nucleotides: 11. CDR3 size: 15 residues. CDR1 is MDHEN, CDR2 SYDVKM, per germline.

V and J are TRBV29-1 and TRBJ2-7, with TRBD2 identical over 9 bases. The germline CDR1 and CDR2 sequences are SQVTM and ANQGSEA. The CDR3 runs to 14 residues. The V segment lost 1 base and the J segment 9 bases; nucleotides outside the gene matches: 10. Written as DNA, the CDR3 is TGCAGCGTTGAAGGGCGGGAGGGTAAGGTAGGGCAGTACTTC. Its translation: CSVEGREGKVGQYF.

This clone was counted once. V gene TRBV4-2 combines with J gene TRBJ2-6; 7 bases map to TRBD2. CDR1 and CDR2 (germline): LGHNA, YNFKEQ. The CDR3 is 17 amino acids. V was pared by 6 bases and J by 2 bases, with 10 bases of the junction left unmatched. CDR3 sequence (DNA): TGTGCCAGCAGACGTGATTTGGGGGGGGCTGGGGCCAACGTCCTGACTTTC. It is translated as CASRRDLGGAGANVLTF.

The CDR3 sequence is CASSLDGGGGRYTF. The DNA of the CDR3 is TGTGCCAGCAGCTTAGATGGAGGGGGCGGGCGCTACACCTTC. The chain uses TRBV11-2 and TRBJ1-2; 7 bases line up with TRBD1. V lost 0 bases, J lost 9 bases, and 7 bases stayed unmatched. The germline V gene encodes CDR1 SGHAT and CDR2 FQNNGV. This CDR3 is built from 14 residues. The full variable domain, with the rest looked up from reference TRBV11-2 and TRBJ1-2, is EAGVAQSPRYKIIEKRQSVAFWCNPISGHATLYWYQQILGQGPKLLIQFQNNGVVDDSQLPKDRFSAERLKGVDSTLKIQPAKLEDSAVYLCASSLDGGGGRYTFGSGTRLTVV.